What follows describes a single TCR beta chain. These data are taken from a study of blood T cell repertoires in COVID-19. Study context: PBMCs, B-cell-depleted T cells, or T cells provided the cDNA or gDNA that made up the material.

The data were produced by immunoSEQ multiplex PCR, yet TCRdb's version contains in-frame clones alone and is incomplete. The sample has over 130,000 clones, over 70% seen once; the top ten hold roughly a tenth. Germline CDR1 is MNHEY and CDR2 is SVGAGI. V was cut by 0 bases and J by 2 bases, with 14 bases left in between. CDR3 length equals 16 residues. This TCR was sampled from a man in his 60s with active or convalescent COVID-19. The sample was peripheral blood. The chain is built from TRBV6-5 and TRBJ2-7, with no clear D. CDR3 in amino acids: CASSYSVQVLTYEQYF. The CDR3 DNA follows: TGTGCCAGCAGTTACTCGGTGCAGGTTTTAACCTACGAGCAGTACTTC.